These 5 T cell receptor beta chains share one sample of origin, sequenced in a study of human T cells and chemical hapten exposure (dated by TCRdb to the early 2020s). The protocol used for the library was RACE. TCRdb names NextSeq 500 as the instrument used. TCRdb passed the public sequencing reads through fastp at Q25 and MiXCR, retaining productive beta sequences. Merged by CDR3 protein, the rows form single entries marked with the most common genes and DNA. For this sample the table gives about 43,000 distinct CDR3 sequences, of which approximately 3.5% were detected only once. Under 8.5% of the sample is in the top ten clones. Explained via the paper, the time point label denotes: patch test 2, 6 weeks after DPC sensitization. The sample's treatment or condition label, decoded: therapeutic diphenylcyclopropenone sensitization with weekly scalp DPC. The sequenced sample was whole blood, obtained in connection with sensitization to the hapten diphenylcyclopropenone (DPC). Receptors originate from a man in his forties with alopecia areata. Some clones in this sample may be carry-over from other donors' samples.

This clonotype has only a few counts. The chain carries TRBV27 and TRBJ2-3; D is unresolved. Trimming removed 2 bases from V and 2 bases from J, with 8 bases in between. Germline-derived CDR1 and CDR2 are MNHEY and SMNVEV (reference sequence). The CDR3 runs to 14 residues. CDR3 region: CASSLATNTDTQYF. The DNA of the CDR3 is TGTGCCAGCAGTTTAGCCACTAACACAGATACGCAGTATTTT.

As DNA, the CDR3 is TGTGCCAGCAGCTTAAGGTCAGGGACTAGCGGGGGGAAGCAGTTCTTC. Its protein product is CASSLRSGTSGGKQFF. The V and J genes are TRBV7-9 and TRBJ2-1, with 15 bases identical to TRBD2. The length of the CDR3 is 16 residues. Germline V gene data show CDR1 as SEHNR and CDR2 as FQNEAQ (reference sequence). V lost 2 bases, J lost 11 bases, and 7 bases stayed unmatched.

This clonotype was counted between two and nine times. The V gene is TRBV6-1, the J gene TRBJ1-1; 8 positions agree with TRBD1. CDR1 MNHNS and CDR2 SASEGT come from the germline V gene. The length of the CDR3 is 14 residues. V dropped 6 bases and J dropped 3; count of bases not matched to a gene: 6. The CDR3 DNA is TGTGCCAGCAGAAGACAGGGGCTGGACACTGAAGCTTTCTTT. Translating gives CASRRQGLDTEAFF.

This chain links TRBV6-6 with TRBJ1-5; 8 bases are shared with TRBD1. V was pared by 7 bases and J by 4 bases, with 9 bases of the junction left unmatched. Germline-derived CDR1 and CDR2 are MNHNY and SVGAGI (reference sequence). The CDR3 sequence is 15 residues long. The CDR3 DNA reads TGTGCCAGCACCGGGGGGACAGGAAAAAATCAGCCCCAGCATTTT. It translates to CASTGGTGKNQPQHF.

This clonotype came up many times. The CDR3 DNA reads as TGTGCCAGCAGCCTTCGACAGAGAGAGACCCAGTACTTC. Protein: CASSLRQRETQYF. The chain couples TRBV11-1 to TRBJ2-5; D may be TRBD1 (5 bases). V gave up 5 bases and J gave up 4 bases, with 11 bases separating them. The germline V gene has CDR1 SGHAT and CDR2 FQDESV (reference sequence). CDR3 size: 13 residues.